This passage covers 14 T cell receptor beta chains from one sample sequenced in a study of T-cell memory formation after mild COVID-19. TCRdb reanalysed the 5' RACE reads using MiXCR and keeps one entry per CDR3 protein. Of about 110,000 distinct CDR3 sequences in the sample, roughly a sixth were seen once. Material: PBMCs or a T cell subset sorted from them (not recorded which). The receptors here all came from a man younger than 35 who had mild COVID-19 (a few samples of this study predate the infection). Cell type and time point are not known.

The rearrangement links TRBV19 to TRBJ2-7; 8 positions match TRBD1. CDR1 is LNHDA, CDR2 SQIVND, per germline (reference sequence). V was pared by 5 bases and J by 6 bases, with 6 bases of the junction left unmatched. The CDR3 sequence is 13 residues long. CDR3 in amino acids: CASSSRGRLEQYF. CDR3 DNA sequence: TGTGCCAGTAGTTCCAGGGGGCGGCTCGAGCAGTACTTC.

The CDR3 DNA is TGTGCCAGCAGCTTAGGGACGTATACGCAGTATTTT. This encodes CASSLGTYTQYF. The rearrangement uses TRBV5-6 and TRBJ2-3; D possibly matches TRBD1 or TRBD2 (5 bases each). CDR1 is SGHDT, CDR2 YYEEEE, per germline. The CDR3 has 12 residues. V lost 2 bases, J lost 7 bases, and 8 bases lay in between.

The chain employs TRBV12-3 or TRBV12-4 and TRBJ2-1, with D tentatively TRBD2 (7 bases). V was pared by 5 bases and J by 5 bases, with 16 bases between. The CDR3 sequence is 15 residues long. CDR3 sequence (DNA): TGTGCCAGCAGTGACGGGGGGCCGTTAAACAATGAGCAGTTCTTC. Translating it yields CASSDGGPLNNEQFF.

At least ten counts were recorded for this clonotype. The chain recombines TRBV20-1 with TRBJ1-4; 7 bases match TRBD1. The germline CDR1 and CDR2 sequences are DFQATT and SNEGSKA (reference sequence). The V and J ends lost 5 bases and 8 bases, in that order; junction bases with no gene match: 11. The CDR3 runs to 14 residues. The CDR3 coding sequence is TGCAGTGCTCGTGACAGGGTTAGAGGGGAAAAACTGTTTTTT. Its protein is CSARDRVRGEKLFF.

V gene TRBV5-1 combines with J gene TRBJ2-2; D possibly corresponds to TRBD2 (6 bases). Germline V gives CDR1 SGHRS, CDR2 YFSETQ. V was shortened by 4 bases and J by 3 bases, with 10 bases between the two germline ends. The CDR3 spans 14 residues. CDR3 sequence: CASSRDFYTGELFF. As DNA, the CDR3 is TGCGCCAGCAGCCGGGACTTTTACACCGGGGAGCTGTTTTTT.

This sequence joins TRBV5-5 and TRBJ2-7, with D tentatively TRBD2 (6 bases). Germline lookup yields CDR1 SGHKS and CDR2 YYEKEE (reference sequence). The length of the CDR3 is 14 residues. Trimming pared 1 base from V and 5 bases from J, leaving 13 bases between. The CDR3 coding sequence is TGTGCCAGCAGCTTGTCCGGAGGGGTCCACGAGCAGTACTTC. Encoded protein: CASSLSGGVHEQYF.

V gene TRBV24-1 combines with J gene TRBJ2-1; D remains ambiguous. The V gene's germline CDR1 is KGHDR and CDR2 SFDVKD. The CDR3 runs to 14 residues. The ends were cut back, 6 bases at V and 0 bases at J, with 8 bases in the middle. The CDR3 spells CATSPFGSYNEQFF. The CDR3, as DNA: TGTGCCACCAGTCCCTTTGGCTCCTACAATGAGCAGTTCTTC.

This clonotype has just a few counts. The CDR3 spells CASSLDRGLSYEQYF. The CDR3 bases are TGTGCCAGCAGCTTAGATAGGGGCCTCTCCTACGAGCAGTACTTC. This sequence joins TRBV7-2 and TRBJ2-7; tentatively, D is TRBD1 (5 bases). V was pared by 1 base and J by 0 bases, with 10 bases between. This CDR3 spans 15 amino acids. The germline V gene encodes CDR1 SGHTA and CDR2 FQGNSA. Full variable domain (outside the CDR3, taken from reference TRBV7-2 and TRBJ2-7): GAGVSQSPSNKVTEKGKDVELRCDPISGHTALYWYRQSLGQGLEFLIYFQGNSAPDKSGLPSDRFSAERTGGSVSTLTIQRTQQEDSAVYLCASSLDRGLSYEQYFGPGTRLTVT.

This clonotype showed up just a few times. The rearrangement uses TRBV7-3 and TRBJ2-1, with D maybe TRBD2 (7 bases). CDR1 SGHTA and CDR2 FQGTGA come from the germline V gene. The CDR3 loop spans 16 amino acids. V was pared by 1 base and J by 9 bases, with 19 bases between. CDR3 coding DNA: TGTGCCAGCAGCTTAAAGCCGGGGGCCTCGGGAGGTGAGCAGTTCTTC. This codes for CASSLKPGASGGEQFF.

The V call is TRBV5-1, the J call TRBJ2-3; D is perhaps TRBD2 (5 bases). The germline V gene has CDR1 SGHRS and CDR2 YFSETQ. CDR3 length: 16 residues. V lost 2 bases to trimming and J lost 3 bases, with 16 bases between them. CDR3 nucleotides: TGCGCCAGCAGCTTTGGAGGTACGGGATTAACAGATACGCAGTATTTT. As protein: CASSFGGTGLTDTQYF.

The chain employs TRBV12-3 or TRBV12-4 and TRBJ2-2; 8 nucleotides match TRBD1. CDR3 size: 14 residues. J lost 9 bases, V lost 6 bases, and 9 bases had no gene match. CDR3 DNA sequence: TGTGCCAGCAGACTCGGACAGGGAAGGCGGGAGCTGTTTTTT. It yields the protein CASRLGQGRRELFF.

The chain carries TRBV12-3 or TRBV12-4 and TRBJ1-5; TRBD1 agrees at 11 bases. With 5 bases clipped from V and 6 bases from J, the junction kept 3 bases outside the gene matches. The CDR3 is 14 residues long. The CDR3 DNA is TGTGCCAGCAGTCCGGGACAGGGGGTTCAGCCCCAGCATTTT. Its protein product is CASSPGQGVQPQHF.

CDR3 residues: CASSYFAGPSTDTQYF. The CDR3, as DNA: TGTGCCAGCAGTTACTTCGCCGGGCCCAGCACAGATACGCAGTATTTT. The V and J genes are TRBV6-5 and TRBJ2-3; D remains unclear. The CDR3 covers 16 residues. The germline V and J ends were trimmed by 1 base and 0 bases, with 11 bases remaining between them. The germline V gene encodes CDR1 MNHEY and CDR2 SVGAGI.

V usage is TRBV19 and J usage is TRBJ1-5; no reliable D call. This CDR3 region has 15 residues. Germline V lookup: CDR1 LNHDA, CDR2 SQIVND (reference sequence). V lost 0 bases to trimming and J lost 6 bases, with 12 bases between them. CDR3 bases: TGTGCCAGTAGTATAGATCTTCGGCAGTCTCAGCCCCAGCATTTT. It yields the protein CASSIDLRQSQPQHF.